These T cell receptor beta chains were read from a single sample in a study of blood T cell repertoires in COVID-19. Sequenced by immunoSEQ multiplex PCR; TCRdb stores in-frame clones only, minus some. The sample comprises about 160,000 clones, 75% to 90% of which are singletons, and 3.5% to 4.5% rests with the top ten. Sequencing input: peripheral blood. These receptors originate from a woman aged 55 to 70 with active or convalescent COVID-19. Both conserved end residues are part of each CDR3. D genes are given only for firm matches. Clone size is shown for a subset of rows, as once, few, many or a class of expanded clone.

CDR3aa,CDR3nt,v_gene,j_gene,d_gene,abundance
CASSPTSIQGDTGELFF,TGTGCCAGCAGCCCTACGTCTATACAAGGGGACACCGGGGAGCTGTTTTTT,TRBV14,TRBJ2-2,-,few
CASSVSGLPYNEQFF,TGTGCCAGCAGTGTAAGCGGGCTACCATACAATGAGCAGTTCTTC,TRBV2,TRBJ2-1,-,-
CASSYSNPAAYGYTF,TGTGCCAGCAGTTACTCGAACCCGGCGGCCTATGGCTACACCTTC,TRBV6-2/TRBV6-3,TRBJ1-2,-,-
CASSYSKGSGGSTDTQYF,TGTGCCAGCAGTTACTCGAAGGGTAGCGGGGGGAGCACAGATACGCAGTATTTT,TRBV6-2/TRBV6-3,TRBJ2-3,TRBD2,-
CASSIGSSGNTIYF,TGTGCCAGCAGTATTGGTAGCTCTGGAAACACCATATATTTT,TRBV6-6,TRBJ1-3,-,once
CASSLFGLGYTF,TGTGCCAGCAGCTTGTTTGGGCTTGGCTACACCTTC,TRBV5-4,TRBJ1-2,-,-
CASRNTNYGYTF,TGTGCCAGCAGGAACACTAACTATGGCTACACCTTC,TRBV6-5,TRBJ1-2,-,-
CASSLLAGGHNEQFF,TGTGCCAGCAGCTTATTAGCGGGGGGGCACAATGAGCAGTTCTTC,TRBV7-2,TRBJ2-1,TRBD2,-
CASSHSWTSGETSTDTQYF,TGCGCCAGCAGCCATTCCTGGACTAGCGGGGAAACAAGCACAGATACGCAGTATTTT,TRBV4-1,TRBJ2-3,TRBD2,-
CASSFYQESEAFF,TGTGCCAGCAGTTTTTATCAGGAATCTGAAGCTTTCTTT,TRBV12-3/TRBV12-4,TRBJ1-1,-,-
CASRGTDNQRPQHF,TGTGCCAGTAGGGGGACAGACAATCAAAGGCCCCAGCATTTT,TRBV19,TRBJ1-5,TRBD1,few
CASRRGTGGSGANVLTF,TGTGCCAGCAGACGGGGGACAGGGGGCTCTGGGGCCAACGTCCTGACTTTC,TRBV3-1/TRBV3-2,TRBJ2-6,TRBD1,-
CASSSSGGPYNEQFF,TGTGCCAGCAGCTCTAGCGGGGGACCCTACAATGAGCAGTTCTTC,TRBV11-3,TRBJ2-1,TRBD2,-
CASSGGLGSSTDTQYF,TGTGCCAGCAGCGGTGGGTTGGGGAGTAGCACAGATACGCAGTATTTT,TRBV9,TRBJ2-3,-,-
CASSQQVSGNTIYF,TGTGCCAGTAGTCAACAGGTCTCTGGAAACACCATATATTTT,TRBV19,TRBJ1-3,-,-
CASRLQAGGLTDTQYF,TGTGCCAGCAGACTACAAGCGGGGGGCCTGACAGATACGCAGTATTTT,TRBV7-2,TRBJ2-3,TRBD2,-
CASSQGGGGDSPLHF,TGTGCCAGCAGCCAAGGGGGGGGCGGAGATTCACCCCTCCACTTT,TRBV14,TRBJ1-6,-,-
CASSLDRNYGYTF,TGTGCCAGCAGCTTGGACAGAAACTATGGCTACACCTTC,TRBV5-4,TRBJ1-2,-,-
CASSPPLLEETQYF,TGTGCCAGCTCACCACCGTTACTAGAGGAGACCCAGTACTTC,TRBV18,TRBJ2-5,-,-
CASSSRGTGAADTQYF,TGTGCCAGCAGCTCCCGCGGGACAGGGGCCGCAGATACGCAGTATTTT,TRBV7-2,TRBJ2-3,TRBD1,-
CASGGQTSTDTQYF,TGTGCCAGCGGGGGACAGACTAGCACAGATACGCAGTATTTT,TRBV2,TRBJ2-3,TRBD1,-
CASSQASTGRQETQYF,TGCGCCAGCAGCCAAGCGTCGACAGGGCGTCAAGAGACCCAGTACTTC,TRBV4-1,TRBJ2-5,TRBD1,-
CASSVHHKGEAFF,TGTGCCAGCAGTGTCCACCATAAGGGGGAAGCTTTCTTT,TRBV5-8,TRBJ1-1,-,-
CATRQGDEKLFF,TGTGCCACCCGACAGGGGGACGAAAAACTGTTTTTT,TRBV6-5,TRBJ1-4,TRBD1,-
CASSLGTGANAGELFF,TGTGCCAGCAGCTTAGGGACAGGGGCGAACGCCGGGGAGCTGTTTTTT,TRBV11-1,TRBJ2-2,TRBD1,-
CASSGPGAGVYNEQFF,TGTGCCAGCAGTGGCCCCGGAGCGGGAGTGTACAATGAGCAGTTCTTC,TRBV2,TRBJ2-1,TRBD2,-
CASSLLAGAWDTQYF,TGTGCCAGCAGTTTACTGGCGGGCGCTTGGGATACGCAGTATTTT,TRBV27,TRBJ2-3,-,-
CASSFRGTSRGYTF,TGTGCCAGCAGCTTCCGCGGAACTTCTAGAGGCTACACCTTC,TRBV5-4,TRBJ1-2,-,few
CASSPGTGGNQPQHF,TGTGCCAGTAGTCCCGGGACAGGGGGCAACCAGCCCCAGCATTTT,TRBV19,TRBJ1-5,TRBD1,-
CASRQGASGNTIYF,TGTGCCTCACGACAGGGGGCATCCGGAAACACCATATATTTT,TRBV30,TRBJ1-3,TRBD1,-
CASSPTGMLYEQYF,TGTGCCAGCTCACCGACCGGGATGTTATACGAGCAGTACTTC,TRBV18,TRBJ2-7,-,-
CASSRSGTGWDEQYF,TGTGCCAGCAGCCGATCCGGGACAGGATGGGACGAGCAGTACTTC,TRBV3-1/TRBV3-2,TRBJ2-7,TRBD1,-
CASSINKNTEAFF,TGTGCCAGCAGTATCAACAAGAACACTGAAGCTTTCTTT,TRBV6-5,TRBJ1-1,-,-
CASSPLGLGAETQYF,TGTGCCAGCAGTCCACTCGGCCTGGGGGCAGAGACCCAGTACTTC,TRBV6-2/TRBV6-3,TRBJ2-5,-,-
CATRGGGGNTIYF,TGTGCCACGAGGGGTGGGGGGGGAAACACCATATATTTT,TRBV6-5,TRBJ1-3,-,-
CASSVGQGWANTEAFF,TGTGCCAGCAGCGTAGGGCAGGGTTGGGCGAACACTGAAGCTTTCTTT,TRBV9,TRBJ1-1,-,-
CASSIPVNEKLFF,TGTGCCAGTAGTATCCCCGTGAATGAAAAACTGTTTTTT,TRBV19,TRBJ1-4,-,-
CASSLVLAGGPREDTQYF,TGTGCCAGCAGCTTAGTCCTAGCGGGGGGGCCTCGAGAAGATACGCAGTATTTT,TRBV7-2,TRBJ2-3,TRBD2,-
CASSMGRDQPQHF,TGTGCCAGTAGTATGGGGAGGGATCAGCCCCAGCATTTT,TRBV19,TRBJ1-5,-,-
CADSARGETQYF,TGTGCTGACTCGGCTCGTGGAGAGACCCAGTACTTC,TRBV2,TRBJ2-5,-,-
CASSQTAFSVPDTQYF,TGCGCCAGCAGCCAGACCGCCTTCAGCGTCCCAGATACGCAGTATTTT,TRBV4-1,TRBJ2-3,-,-
CASSLGGSNSGNTIYF,TGTGCCAGCTCACTCGGGGGGAGTAACTCTGGAAACACCATATATTTT,TRBV18,TRBJ1-3,-,few
CASSLQTGVVEAFF,TGTGCCAGCAGCTTGCAGACAGGTGTAGTTGAAGCTTTCTTT,TRBV11-2,TRBJ1-1,-,few
CASRRGQGFYNEQFF,TGTGCCAGCAGAAGGGGACAGGGTTTCTACAATGAGCAGTTCTTC,TRBV6-5,TRBJ2-1,TRBD1,-
CASSPEDRNTGELFF,TGTGCCAGCAGCCCAGAGGACAGGAACACCGGGGAGCTGTTTTTT,TRBV4-2,TRBJ2-2,-,once
CASNNRDRGYGYTF,TGTGCCAGTAACAACCGGGACAGGGGCTATGGCTACACCTTC,TRBV19,TRBJ1-2,TRBD1,-
CASSWTGGWTEAFF,TGTGCCAGCAGCTGGACAGGGGGTTGGACTGAAGCTTTCTTT,TRBV5-4,TRBJ1-1,TRBD1,-
CASSVGVGAGQETQYF,TGTGCCAGCAGCGTAGGGGTCGGGGCGGGGCAAGAGACCCAGTACTTC,TRBV9,TRBJ2-5,-,-
CASGQGAVEKLFF,TGTGCCAGCGGGCAGGGGGCTGTTGAAAAACTGTTTTTT,TRBV9,TRBJ1-4,TRBD1,-
CASSGGSTDTQYF,TGCGCCAGCAGTGGGGGGAGCACAGATACGCAGTATTTT,TRBV5-1,TRBJ2-3,-,-
CASSEAVGAGGATDTQYF,TGTGCCAGCAGTGAAGCGGTTGGAGCGGGGGGTGCCACAGATACGCAGTATTTT,TRBV6-1,TRBJ2-3,TRBD2,-
CASSQVWSGTDTQYF,TGTGCCAGCAGCCAAGTATGGTCGGGGACAGATACGCAGTATTTT,TRBV14,TRBJ2-3,-,once
CASSSLRDRQTGELFF,TGTGCCAGCAGTTCGCTGCGGGACAGACAAACCGGGGAGCTGTTTTTT,TRBV6-2/TRBV6-3,TRBJ2-2,-,-
CASSRPGTATDNSPLHF,TGTGCCAGCAGCCGCCCTGGGACAGCGACTGACAATTCACCCCTCCACTTT,TRBV7-2,TRBJ1-6,TRBD1,-